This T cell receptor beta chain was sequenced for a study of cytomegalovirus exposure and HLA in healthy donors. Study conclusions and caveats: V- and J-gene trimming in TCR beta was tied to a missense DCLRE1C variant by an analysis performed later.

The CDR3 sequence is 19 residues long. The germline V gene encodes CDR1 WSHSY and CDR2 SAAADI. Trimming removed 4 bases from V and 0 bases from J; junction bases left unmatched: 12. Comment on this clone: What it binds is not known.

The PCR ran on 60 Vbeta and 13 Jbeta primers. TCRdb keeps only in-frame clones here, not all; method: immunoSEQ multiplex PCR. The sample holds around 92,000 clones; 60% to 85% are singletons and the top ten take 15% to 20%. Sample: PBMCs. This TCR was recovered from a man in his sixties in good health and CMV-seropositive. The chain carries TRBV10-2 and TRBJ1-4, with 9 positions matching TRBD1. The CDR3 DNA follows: TGCGCCAGCAGTGCCGTAGGACAGGGGCCCTCCTCAACTAATGAAAAACTGTTTTTT. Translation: CASSAVGQGPSSTNEKLFF.